A single sample gave rise to the 27 T cell receptor beta chains below, sequenced in a study of neoadjuvant nivolumab and ipilimumab in lung cancer. Sequenced by immunoSEQ multiplex PCR; TCRdb stores in-frame clones only, minus some. The profile shows some 27,000 clones, 80% of them singletons. Here the sequenced sample was peripheral blood, taken before neoadjuvant nivolumab, alone or with ipilimumab. These receptors were obtained from an adult with non-small cell lung cancer.

The rearrangement uses TRBV29-1 and TRBJ1-2; D remains unclear. The CDR3 has 12 residues. Germline lookup yields CDR1 SQVTM and CDR2 ANQGSEA. Trimming left V 2 bases short and J 6 bases short, with 10 bases between. In nucleotides, the CDR3 is TGCAGCGTTGAACCAGGAGGGAATGGCTACACCTTC. It yields the protein CSVEPGGNGYTF.

This chain connects TRBV4-1 to TRBJ2-7, with D perhaps matching TRBD1 (6 bases). The germline V gene encodes CDR1 MGHRA and CDR2 YSYEKL. V shed 1 base and J shed 7 bases, with 11 bases lying between them. The CDR3 is 13 amino acids. CDR3: CASSQGLTGEQYF. CDR3 bases: TGCGCCAGCAGCCAAGGCCTAACAGGGGAGCAGTACTTC.

The rearrangement uses TRBV6-1 and TRBJ2-7; D gene ambiguous. V lost 0 bases, J lost 7 bases, and 7 bases lay in between. This CDR3 spans 12 amino acids. Germline CDR1 MNHNS, CDR2 SASEGT. This CDR3 reads CASSEAGWEQYF. The CDR3 DNA is TGTGCCAGCAGTGAAGCAGGGTGGGAGCAGTACTTC.

CDR3 residues: CASSFGTDSDTQYF. The CDR3 DNA reads as TGTGCCAGCAGCTTCGGGACAGATTCAGATACGCAGTATTTT. The gene calls are TRBV5-5 and TRBJ2-3, with 7 positions matching TRBD1. Germline trimming cut 2 bases from V and 4 bases from J; bases unmatched to any gene: 4. The germline V gene encodes CDR1 SGHKS and CDR2 YYEKEE (reference sequence). The CDR3 runs 14 residues.

The V and J genes are TRBV6-1 and TRBJ2-5; D is ambiguous. This CDR3 comprises 14 residues. The V and J ends lost 4 bases and 2 bases respectively, with 11 bases between them. CDR1 MNHNS and CDR2 SASEGT come from the germline V gene. CDR3 sequence reads: CASSVAGIQETQYF. For the CDR3, the DNA is TGTGCCAGCAGTGTGGCAGGCATTCAAGAGACCCAGTACTTC.

The chain is built from TRBV19 and TRBJ2-1; D is possibly TRBD2 (6 bases). Germline V gene lookup returns CDR1 LNHDA and CDR2 SQIVND (reference sequence). V lost 3 bases, J lost 9 bases, and 12 bases lay in between. The CDR3 is 13 residues long. In DNA form, the CDR3 reads TGTGCCAGTAGTATGCGGGGCGGAGGTGAGCAGTTCTTC. Protein sequence: CASSMRGGGEQFF.

The chain has TRBV7-2 and TRBJ1-1; D is possibly TRBD1 (5 bases). This CDR3 comprises 15 residues. The ends were cut back, 8 bases at V and 0 bases at J, with 16 bases in the middle. Germline CDR1 and CDR2: SGHTA and FQGNSA. The CDR3 sequence: CASSLEGLLNTEAFF. The CDR3 DNA reads TGTGCCAGCTCCCTTGAGGGACTGCTGAACACTGAAGCTTTCTTT.

The chain uses TRBV10-3 and TRBJ1-6, with D unclear. CDR1 and CDR2 from the germline V gene are ENHRY and SYGVKD. The CDR3 length is 14 residues. V was cut by 3 bases and J by 5 bases, with 8 bases left in between. The CDR3 sequence: CAISEGLNNSPLHF. CDR3 nucleotide sequence: TGTGCCATCAGTGAAGGGCTTAATAATTCACCCCTCCACTTT.

The rearrangement links TRBV6-1 to TRBJ1-2; 8 positions agree with TRBD1. The V gene end was trimmed by 3 bases and the J gene end by 8 bases; junction bases not matched to a gene: 5. CDR1 and CDR2 (germline): MNHNS, SASEGT. The CDR3 extends over 13 amino acids. The CDR3 sequence: CASSDRQGQGYTF. CDR3 sequence (DNA): TGTGCCAGCAGTGATAGACAGGGGCAGGGCTACACCTTC.

This clone was observed a handful of times. The gene calls are TRBV7-2 and TRBJ2-2, with D uncertain. The CDR3 runs 13 residues. The V and J ends lost 6 bases and 0 bases respectively, with 5 bases between them. Per germline, CDR1 SGHTA and CDR2 FQGNSA. The CDR3 sequence is CASSPTNTGELFF. For the CDR3, the DNA is TGTGCCAGCAGTCCCACGAACACCGGGGAGCTGTTTTTT. Together with reference TRBV7-2 and TRBJ2-2, the CDR3 gives the full variable domain: GAGVSQSPSNKVTEKGKDVELRCDPISGHTALYWYRQSLGQGLEFLIYFQGNSAPDKSGLPSDRFSAERTGGSVSTLTIQRTQQEDSAVYLCASSPTNTGELFFGEGSRLTVL.

This chain connects TRBV15 to TRBJ2-5; D unresolved. The ends were cut back, 1 base at V and 1 base at J, with 10 bases in the middle. CDR3 length: 15 residues. Per germline, CDR1 LNHNV and CDR2 YYDKDF (reference sequence). DNA of the CDR3: TGTGCCACCAGCAGAGTGAAACATTCCCAAGAGACCCAGTACTTC. Translation: CATSRVKHSQETQYF.

The chain uses TRBV5-1 and TRBJ1-3; a weak D match, TRBD1 (5 bases). Germline-derived CDR1 and CDR2 are SGHRS and YFSETQ. The V end was cut by 4 bases, the J end by 2 bases, with 10 bases between. The CDR3 has 14 amino acids. CDR3 loop: CASSRTGPGNTIYF. For the CDR3, the DNA is TGCGCCAGCAGCCGCACGGGGCCTGGAAACACCATATATTTT.

The gene calls are TRBV27 and TRBJ2-7; the D gene is possibly TRBD1 (5 bases). The CDR3 runs 14 residues. Germline V gene lookup returns CDR1 MNHEY and CDR2 SMNVEV (reference sequence). Trimming stripped 2 bases from V and 2 bases from J, with 10 bases between. The CDR3 coding sequence is TGTGCCAGCAGTTTAGGCAGGGTCCCCTACGAGCAGTACTTC. Translation: CASSLGRVPYEQYF.

V usage is TRBV5-8 and J usage is TRBJ2-6; possible D gene TRBD1, 7 bases. Trimming shortened V by 4 bases and J by 1 base, and 18 bases separated the two germline ends. Germline CDR1 SGHTS, CDR2 YDEGEE. The CDR3 has 18 amino acids. The CDR3 coding sequence is TGTGCCAGCAGCACTAACAGGGGAGGTGTATCTGGGGCCAACGTCCTGACTTTC. Translating gives CASSTNRGGVSGANVLTF.

V is TRBV29-1 and J is TRBJ2-1; 7 bases are a match to TRBD1. The germline V gene has CDR1 SQVTM and CDR2 ANQGSEA. The CDR3 loop spans 12 amino acids. V trimming: 7 bases; J trimming: 6 bases; junction bases outside the gene matches: 6. CDR3 DNA: TGCAGCGCTCCGACAGGGCCCAATGAGCAGTTCTTC. Its protein product is CSAPTGPNEQFF.

The gene calls are TRBV19 and TRBJ1-1, with 7 bases fitting TRBD1. The junction had 5 bases not matched to a gene; V was cut back by 2 bases and J by 5 bases. From germline, CDR1 is LNHDA and CDR2 SQIVND (reference sequence). This CDR3 is built from 14 residues. CDR3 in DNA: TGTGCCAGTAGTATACAGGGGGGAATTACTGAAGCTTTCTTT. This translates into CASSIQGGITEAFF.

This chain joins TRBV29-1 and TRBJ1-1, with TRBD1 identical over 9 bases. CDR3 length: 14 amino acids. Trimming removed 4 bases from V and 7 bases from J; junction bases left unmatched: 10. The germline CDR1 and CDR2 sequences are SQVTM and ANQGSEA. CDR3 bases: TGCAGCGTTGCATCCGGGACAGGGAGGGGTGAAGCTTTCTTT. It specifies CSVASGTGRGEAFF. Drawing the rest from reference TRBV29-1 and TRBJ1-1, the complete variable domain is SAVISQKPSRDICQRGTSLTIQCQVDSQVTMMFWYRQQPGQSLTLIATANQGSEATYESGFVIDKFPISRPNLTFSTLTVSNMSPEDSSIYLCSVASGTGRGEAFFGQGTRLTVV.

The V and J genes are TRBV5-5 and TRBJ1-6; 7 bases fit TRBD1. V was pared by 0 bases and J by 13 bases, with 13 bases of the junction left unmatched. The CDR3 loop spans 16 amino acids. The germline V gene has CDR1 SGHKS and CDR2 YYEKEE (reference sequence). The CDR3 loop reads CASSLAQGGPQSPLHF. CDR3 bases: TGTGCCAGCAGCTTGGCCCAGGGGGGCCCCCAATCGCCCCTCCACTTT.

This clone has a handful of counts. The chain uses TRBV5-1 and TRBJ2-1; 10 bases fit TRBD1. Trimming at V came to 0 bases and at J to 5 bases, leaving 5 bases not matched to a gene. Germline CDR1 reads SGHRS; CDR2 reads YFSETQ. The CDR3 consists of 16 residues. Here the CDR3 DNA reads TGCGCCAGCAGCTTGGGACAGGGGGCAGGACACAATGAGCAGTTCTTC. This gives the protein CASSLGQGAGHNEQFF.

As DNA, the CDR3 is TGTGCCACCCTCACGACAGGGAAGTACACCGGGGAGCTGTTTTTT. This sequence encodes CATLTTGKYTGELFF. The chain has TRBV6-5 and TRBJ2-2, with TRBD1 identical over 7 bases. Per the germline V gene, CDR1 is MNHEY and CDR2 is SVGAGI. The CDR3 sequence is 15 residues long. V shed 10 bases, J shed 3 bases, and the junction held 11 bases outside the gene matches.

The chain employs TRBV18 and TRBJ1-5; a possible D gene is TRBD1 (6 bases). Trimming took 3 bases from V and 2 from J, leaving 14 bases between them. CDR3 length: 16 residues. Germline V gene data show CDR1 as KGHSH and CDR2 as LQKENI. The CDR3 protein is CASSPMAGEGNQPQHF. Written as DNA, the CDR3 is TGTGCCAGCTCACCGATGGCAGGGGAAGGCAATCAGCCCCAGCATTTT.

This chain links TRBV5-4 with TRBJ1-2; TRBD1 matches 8 bases. The V segment lost 4 bases and the J segment 5 bases; nucleotides outside the gene matches: 13. Germline assignment: CDR1 SGHNT and CDR2 YYREEE (reference sequence). This CDR3 has 16 residues. CDR3 nucleotide sequence: TGTGCCAGCAGCCTTAGCGGGGCAGGGGGCAGATATGGCTACACCTTC. It yields the protein CASSLSGAGGRYGYTF.

This clone was observed a few times. The sample contains more than one DNA sequence encoding this CDR3. The chain couples TRBV29-1 to TRBJ2-2; 7 nucleotides agree with TRBD1. J gave up 6 bases and V 5 bases, and 6 bases lay outside the gene matches. This CDR3 region has 13 residues. Germline V gene sequence: CDR1 SQVTM, CDR2 ANQGSEA. The CDR3 DNA is TGCAGCGTTCGACGACAGGGAGCCGGGGAGCTGTTTTTT. Encoded protein: CSVRRQGAGELFF.

The genes are TRBV10-3 and TRBJ1-3; D is perhaps TRBD1 (5 bases). V was pared by 2 bases and J by 2 bases, with 7 bases between. The CDR3 has 14 residues. Germline V CDR1 and CDR2: ENHRY, SYGVKD. CDR3: CAISEGTAGNTIYF. The CDR3 coding sequence is TGTGCCATCAGTGAGGGGACGGCTGGAAACACCATATATTTT.

The chain links TRBV5-4 to TRBJ1-4; D is perhaps TRBD1 (5 bases). The CDR3 is made up of 15 amino acids. The germline V gene encodes CDR1 SGHNT and CDR2 YYREEE (reference sequence). The V gene lost 4 bases and the J gene lost 8 bases, with 18 bases spanning the gap. CDR3 nucleotides: TGTGCCAGCAGCCTCTCGGGTAGGGGCGGCGAAAAACTGTTTTTT. Encoded protein: CASSLSGRGGEKLFF. Filled out from reference TRBV5-4 and TRBJ1-4, the complete variable domain reads ETGVTQSPTHLIKTRGQQVTLRCSSQSGHNTVSWYQQALGQGPQFIFQYYREEENGRGNFPPRFSGLQFPNYSSELNVNALELDDSALYLCASSLSGRGGEKLFFGSGTQLSVL.

The chain recombines TRBV11-3 with TRBJ1-1, with a tentative D call TRBD1 (6 bases). Looked up from germline, CDR1 is SGHNT and CDR2 is YENEEA. This CDR3 has 13 residues. The V end lost 2 bases, the J end lost 5 bases, and 9 bases lay between the germline ends. The chain's CDR3 is CASSLRGGTEAFF. The CDR3 DNA follows: TGTGCCAGCAGCTTAAGGGGGGGGACTGAAGCTTTCTTT.

This chain joins TRBV27 and TRBJ1-6, with D possibly TRBD1 on 6 matching bases. The CDR3 runs 18 residues. Deletions cut 6 bases from V and 7 bases from J, with 25 bases between. CDR1 is MNHEY and CDR2 is SMNVEV in the germline V gene (reference sequence). DNA for the CDR3: TGTGCCAGCAGGCCGCAACGCCAGGGGAATAGTCTGAATTCACCCCTCCACTTT. Its protein product is CASRPQRQGNSLNSPLHF.